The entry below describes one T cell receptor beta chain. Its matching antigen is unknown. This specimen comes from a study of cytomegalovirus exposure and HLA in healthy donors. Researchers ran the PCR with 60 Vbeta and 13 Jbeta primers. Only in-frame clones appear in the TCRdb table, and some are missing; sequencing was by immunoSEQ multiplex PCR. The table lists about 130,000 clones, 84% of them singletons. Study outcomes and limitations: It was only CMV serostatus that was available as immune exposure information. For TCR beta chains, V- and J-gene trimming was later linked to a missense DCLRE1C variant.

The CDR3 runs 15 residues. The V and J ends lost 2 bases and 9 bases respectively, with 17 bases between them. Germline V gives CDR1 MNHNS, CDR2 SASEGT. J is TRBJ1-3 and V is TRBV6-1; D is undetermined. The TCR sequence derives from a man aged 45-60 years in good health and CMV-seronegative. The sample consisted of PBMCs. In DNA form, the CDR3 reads TGTGCCAGCAGTGAACTGGACCGACGGGGAGGCACCATATATTTT. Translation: CASSELDRRGGTIYF.